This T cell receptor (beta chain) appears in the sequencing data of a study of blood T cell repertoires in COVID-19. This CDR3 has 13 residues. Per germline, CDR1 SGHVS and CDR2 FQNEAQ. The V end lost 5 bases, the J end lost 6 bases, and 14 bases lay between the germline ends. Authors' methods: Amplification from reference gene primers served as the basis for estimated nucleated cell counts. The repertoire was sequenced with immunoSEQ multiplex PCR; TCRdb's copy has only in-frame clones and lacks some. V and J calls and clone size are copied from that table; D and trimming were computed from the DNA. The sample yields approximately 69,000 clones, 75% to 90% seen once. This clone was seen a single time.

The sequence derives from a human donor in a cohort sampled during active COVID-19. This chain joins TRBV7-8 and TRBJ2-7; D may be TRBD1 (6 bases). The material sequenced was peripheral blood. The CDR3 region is CASSLTRGAEQYF. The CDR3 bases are TGTGCCAGCAGCCTTACCAGGGGCGCCGAGCAGTACTTC.